This TCR beta chain was found in a study of T cell repertoires in cytomegalovirus infection. Study as a whole: The authors used CMV epitopes that were HLA-C-restricted (recently identified) and HLA-B-restricted (well studied). The public TCR beta signatures pointed to both CMV infection and matching HLA type. Findings and limits, study-wide: CMV-specific TCR beta clonotypes restricted by HLA-C dominated the ex vivo response.

TCRdb re-called the reads through MiXCR, storing one row per CDR3 protein. The table includes about 330,000 distinct CDR3 sequences, approximately 30% detected once. Details on this clonotype: Its specificity is not known.

Trimming stripped 0 bases from V and 2 bases from J, with 12 bases between. CDR1 and CDR2 from the germline V gene are SGHTA and FQGNSA. The CDR3 has 16 residues. Sample: cultured PBMCs, taken from culture after CMV antigen stimulation. The clonotype comes from a human donor in good health (CMV status not recorded). Some clones in this sample may be carry-over from other donors' samples. This sequence joins TRBV7-2 and TRBJ2-3, with D maybe TRBD2 (5 bases). The CDR3 DNA follows: TGTGCCAGCAGCTTAGCTAGCGCCGGACCCACAGATACGCAGTATTTT. It is translated as CASSLASAGPTDTQYF.